This T cell receptor beta chain originates from a study of T cell responses to AZD1222 COVID-19 vaccine. TCRdb's table, derived via immunoSEQ multiplex PCR, lists solely in-frame clones and lacks some. The table shows some 150,000 clones, with about 90% occurring only once. The CDR3 has 13 amino acids. Germline assignment: CDR1 SGHTA and CDR2 FQGNSA. Trimming took off 6 bases at V and 7 bases at J, with 16 bases between the two ends. Investigators merged groups given second doses at roughly 4 or roughly 12 weeks. In regard to this clone: Its specificity is not known.

Whole-study results and caveats: Of the AZD1222 recipients, only 5 to 7 were seropositive at baseline.

This specimen consisted of peripheral blood, obtained 28 days after the second AZD1222 dose. The V call is TRBV7-2, the J call TRBJ2-7, with a possible D match to TRBD2 (7 bases). The clonotype was recovered from an adult who received the AZD1222 COVID-19 vaccine. In DNA form, the CDR3 reads TGTGCCAGCAGGGAGGGGGGGACGGATGAGCAGTACTTC. It is translated as CASREGGTDEQYF.